A selection of T cell receptor beta chains follows, all from one sample in a study of PD-L1 blockade in urothelial cancer. TCRdb keeps only in-frame clones here, not all; method: immunoSEQ multiplex PCR. The repertoire holds tens of thousands of clones, with more than 35% as singletons. The sequences come from tumor tissue, collected before atezolizumab (anti-PD-L1) treatment. The receptors were gathered from a man aged 55 to 69 with urothelial cancer. The CDR3 runs from the conserved cysteine through the conserved F or W. The D gene is left open where the match is weak. Some rows have no size entry. The others give once, few or many, or a class for an expanded clone.

J gene	clone size	D gene	V gene	CDR3 DNA	CDR3 protein
TRBJ1-2	.	TRBD1	TRBV28	TGTGCCACCTCCCTCCGGGACAGGGGCATCTATGGCTACACCTTC	CATSLRDRGIYGYTF
TRBJ2-3	.	TRBD1	TRBV11-3	TGTGCCAGCAGCCGACAGGGTATGTTGGCAGATACGCAGTATTTT	CASSRQGMLADTQYF
TRBJ2-5	.	TRBD1	TRBV9	TGTGCCAGCAGCGTAGTGGGACAGGGGGCAGAGACCCAGTACTTC	CASSVVGQGAETQYF
TRBJ2-7	.	.	TRBV5-1	TGCGCCAGCAGCTTGGGGCTCGGGGTTTACGAGCAGTACTTC	CASSLGLGVYEQYF
TRBJ1-5	.	.	TRBV5-1	TGCGCCAGCAGCTTGGACGGAGATAGCAATCAGCCCCAGCATTTT	CASSLDGDSNQPQHF
TRBJ1-3	few	.	TRBV6-4	TGTGCCAGCAGTTACTCGACCTATCCTGGAAACACCATATATTTT	CASSYSTYPGNTIYF
TRBJ2-7	few	.	TRBV2	TGTGCCAGCAGGGAGGGGCAATTAACCTACGAGCAGTACTTC	CASREGQLTYEQYF
TRBJ1-2	.	TRBD1	TRBV18	TGTGCCAGCTCCATGTCAGGGGGGATGAACGCTAACTATGGCTACACCTTC	CASSMSGGMNANYGYTF
TRBJ1-4	few	TRBD1	TRBV7-4	TGTGCCAGCAGCGTAGCTCAGGGGGCAGGAGAAAAACTGTTTTTT	CASSVAQGAGEKLFF
TRBJ1-5	.	.	TRBV12-5	TGTGCTAGTGGGAAAGAAAATCAGCCCCAGCATTTT	CASGKENQPQHF
TRBJ2-7	few	.	TRBV11-3	TGTGCCAGCGCGCGGGCAGGGGTTGAGGGGGAGCAGTACTTC	CASARAGVEGEQYF
TRBJ1-5	.	.	TRBV6-1	TGTGCCAGCAGTGAAGGAGTAACGCACGGCCACGGGCCCCAGCATTTT	CASSEGVTHGHGPQHF
TRBJ2-7	.	.	TRBV19	TGTGCCAGTAAGGGGCAGGACAAAGGCGAGCAGTACTTC	CASKGQDKGEQYF
TRBJ1-4	few	.	TRBV1	TGCGCCAGCAGCCAACCCTGGACAGGGGAGGTCGAAAAACTGTTTTTT	CASSQPWTGEVEKLFF
TRBJ2-1	.	.	TRBV28	TGTGCCAGCACCATTAGCGGTATCTACAATGAGCAGTTCTTC	CASTISGIYNEQFF
TRBJ1-5	few	.	TRBV4-1	TGCGCCAGCAGCCAAGCTGGTGGGGGGGCTAGGCAGCCCCAGCATTTT	CASSQAGGGARQPQHF
TRBJ1-3	few	.	TRBV9	TGTGCCAGCAGCGGAACAGGGTTCGGGGGAAACACCATATATTTT	CASSGTGFGGNTIYF
TRBJ1-5	once	.	TRBV28	TGTGCCAGCAGATTACAATATAGCAATCAGCCCCAGCATTTT	CASRLQYSNQPQHF
TRBJ2-1	many	.	TRBV6-8	TGTGCCAGCAGTTACTCTCGGGACTACAATGAGCAGTTCTTC	CASSYSRDYNEQFF
TRBJ2-1	many	.	TRBV27	TGTGCCAGCAGTCCGGGACGTTATTACAATGAGCAGTTCTTC	CASSPGRYYNEQFF
TRBJ1-3	.	TRBD1	TRBV29-1	TGCAGCGTTCGTCAGGGGGCTGGAAACACCATATATTTT	CSVRQGAGNTIYF
TRBJ2-4	once	TRBD1	TRBV10-1	TGCGCCAGCAGTGACAGGGGGCAGTCTCTAGCCAAAAACATTCAGTACTTC	CASSDRGQSLAKNIQYF
TRBJ2-3	.	TRBD1	TRBV29-1	TGCAGCGTTGAAGATCGGGTTTGTTTGGCGACAGGGCCTCTACTTAGCACAGATACGCAGTATTTT	CSVEDRVCLATGPLLSTDTQYF
TRBJ1-6	.	.	TRBV9	TGTGCCAGCAGCGCCGATCCATTGTTGGGAGATAATTCACCCCTCCACTTT	CASSADPLLGDNSPLHF
TRBJ1-2	.	.	TRBV29-1	TGCAGCGTTGAAGACAATAACTATGGCTACACCTTC	CSVEDNNYGYTF
TRBJ2-3	.	.	TRBV29-1	TGCAGCGCAAGACAGGGCACAGATACGCAGTATTTT	CSARQGTDTQYF
TRBJ1-3	.	TRBD1	TRBV30	TGTGCCGGGGAAAACGACAGGGCGGCCACCATATATTTT	CAGENDRAATIYF
TRBJ2-3	.	.	TRBV19	TGTGCCAGTAGTCCGGGACACCCCACAGATACGCAGTATTTT	CASSPGHPTDTQYF
TRBJ2-3	.	.	TRBV9	TGTGCCAGCAGTCTAGGAGCGGATACGCAGTATTTT	CASSLGADTQYF
TRBJ2-7	.	.	TRBV18	TGTGCCAGCTCACCAGGGACGGCCTCCTACGAGCAGTACTTC	CASSPGTASYEQYF
TRBJ2-7	.	.	TRBV9	TGTGCCAGCAGCGGCACCGGGACTGCCGTAGTCGAGCAGTACTTC	CASSGTGTAVVEQYF
TRBJ2-7	.	TRBD1	TRBV6-1	TGTGCCAGCAGTGAAGCGGGGACAGTCTACGAGCAGTACTTC	CASSEAGTVYEQYF
TRBJ1-2	.	TRBD1	TRBV6-8	TGTGCCAGCAGCCCTCGGACAGGGGAACGTGGCTACACCTTC	CASSPRTGERGYTF
TRBJ2-7	few	TRBD1	TRBV14	TGTGCCAGCAGCCAGATGGGACAGGTACCTTACGAGCAGTACTTC	CASSQMGQVPYEQYF
TRBJ2-5	many	.	TRBV11-3	TGTGCCAGCAGCTATTCTGCCGGGTGGAGAGAGACCCAGTACTTC	CASSYSAGWRETQYF
TRBJ1-1	.	TRBD1	TRBV18	TGTGCCAGCTTACCGGGACAGACTAATGAAGCTTTCTTT	CASLPGQTNEAFF
TRBJ2-3	few	TRBD2	TRBV11-3	TGTGCCAGCAGCTTGGGCCCCTCGACTAGCGCGTCAGATACGCAGTATTTT	CASSLGPSTSASDTQYF
TRBJ1-5	.	.	TRBV28	TGTGCCAGTGAGGCGGGCAATCAGCCCCAGCATTTT	CASEAGNQPQHF
TRBJ2-5	.	.	TRBV29-1	TGCAGCGTCAAACCCTCCGCAGTGGAGACCCAGTACTTC	CSVKPSAVETQYF
TRBJ2-5	.	TRBD1	TRBV4-1	TGCGCCAGCAGCAAGGGACAGGGCATCCAAGAGACCCAGTACTTC	CASSKGQGIQETQYF
TRBJ2-5	.	TRBD2	TRBV5-1	TGCGCCACCAGCGGGGGAGGACTAGCGGGTGGAGAGACCCAGTACTTC	CATSGGGLAGGETQYF
TRBJ2-1	.	TRBD2	TRBV28	TGTGCCAGCAGTTTCGAGCGGGACCGGGCCAATGAGCAGTTCTTC	CASSFERDRANEQFF
TRBJ1-4	once	.	TRBV5-1	TGCGCCAGCAGGGGGTCTCGGTCGGATAATGAAAAACTGTTTTTT	CASRGSRSDNEKLFF
TRBJ2-5	.	TRBD2	TRBV14	TGTGCCAGCAGCCAAGCGTCCTCCAATCGGGGGAGGGGAGAGACCCAGTACTTC	CASSQASSNRGRGETQYF
TRBJ2-2	few	TRBD1	TRBV6-8	TGTGCCAGCAGTGATACAGGGGGCACCGGGGAGCTGTTTTTT	CASSDTGGTGELFF
TRBJ2-3	.	TRBD2	TRBV6-8	TGTGCCACCTTAAGCGGGACTCCTAATCCGTTCACAGATACGCAGTATTTT	CATLSGTPNPFTDTQYF
TRBJ2-6	.	TRBD1	TRBV6-8	TGTGCCAGCAGTGCACAGGGGGCTGCTGAGGCCAACGTCCTGACTTTC	CASSAQGAAEANVLTF
TRBJ1-4	.	TRBD1	TRBV9	TGTGCCAGCAGCGTATTGGGGACAGGGGATGAAAAACTGTTTTTT	CASSVLGTGDEKLFF
TRBJ1-2	.	TRBD1	TRBV30	TGTGCCTGGGAGACAGGGAGCAGTTACACCTTC	CAWETGSSYTF
TRBJ1-1	.	TRBD1	TRBV18	TGTGCCAGCTCCCCGAAGGACAGGGTTTATGAAGCTTTCTTT	CASSPKDRVYEAFF
TRBJ1-1	.	.	TRBV30	TGTGCCTGGAGTGGTGCTGAGGGGGGACAGAACACTGAAGCTTTCTTT	CAWSGAEGGQNTEAFF